The clone carrying this T cell receptor (beta chain) occurred a few times. No antigen is known for it. This sample was taken from a study of cytomegalovirus exposure and HLA in healthy donors. Study conclusions and caveats: The authors enumerated under 200 TCR beta chains as linked to cytomegalovirus.

The PCR used 60 Vbeta and 13 Jbeta primers. Data came from immunoSEQ multiplex PCR; TCRdb stores just in-frame clones and leaves some out. Of 95,000 to 100,000 clones listed, roughly 79% are singletons. The CDR3 is made up of 13 amino acids. The V and J ends lost 9 bases and 8 bases respectively, with 16 bases between them. Germline CDR1 reads LNHDA; CDR2 reads SQIVND (reference sequence). Everyone who donated was a healthy bone marrow donor. Sequenced input: PBMCs. The J gene is TRBJ1-4, the V gene TRBV19; TRBD1 is a possible D gene (5 bases). This clonotype was sampled from a man aged 35 to 55 in good health and CMV-seronegative. CDR3 bases: TGTGCCAGCGCAAGGGGAGGGAGGGAAAAACTGTTTTTT. It specifies CASARGGREKLFF.